These T cell receptor beta chains were read from a single sample in a study of cytomegalovirus exposure and HLA in healthy donors. TCRdb's table, derived via immunoSEQ multiplex PCR, lists solely in-frame clones and lacks some. The table includes roughly 130,000 clones, 65% to 75% detected once. Source material: PBMCs. Receptor source: a woman aged 45-65 years in good health and CMV-seropositive. The CDR3 runs from the conserved cysteine through the conserved F or W. A D gene is named only where the DNA matches it firmly. For some rows the clone size is stated as once, few or many, or as a class when expanded; others skip it.

TRBJ1-6,TRBV18,TRBD1,-,CASSPAGQGGNSPLHF,TGTGCCAGCTCACCAGCGGGACAGGGAGGTAATTCACCCCTCCACTTT
TRBJ2-5,TRBV7-2,TRBD2,-,CASSRVAGRETQYF,TGTGCCAGCAGCCGAGTAGCGGGGCGGGAGACCCAGTACTTC
TRBJ1-4,TRBV19,-,-,CASSWGDTNEKLFF,TGTGCCAGTAGTTGGGGGGACACTAATGAAAAACTGTTTTTT
TRBJ1-4,TRBV13,-,once,CASSLSGASNEKLFF,TGTGCCAGCAGTCTTTCTGGGGCTAGTAATGAAAAACTGTTTTTT
TRBJ1-1,TRBV6-5,-,-,CASNPPYSEAFF,TGTGCCAGCAACCCCCCTTACTCTGAAGCTTTCTTT
TRBJ1-1,TRBV5-4,-,-,CASSLTRSDTEAFF,TGTGCCAGCAGCTTGACGCGGTCGGACACTGAAGCTTTCTTT
TRBJ2-5,TRBV6-1,-,once,CASSEMAQGFPQETQYF,TGTGCCAGCAGTGAAATGGCCCAGGGCTTTCCCCAAGAGACCCAGTACTTC
TRBJ1-2,TRBV25-1,-,-,CASSEAGGSIYGYTF,TGTGCCAGCAGTGAAGCTGGCGGGTCCATCTATGGCTACACCTTC
TRBJ1-1,TRBV29-1,-,few,CSVEHRENTEAFF,TGCAGCGTTGAGCACAGGGAGAACACTGAAGCTTTCTTT
TRBJ1-5,TRBV27,-,-,CASSPKGQQPQHF,TGTGCCAGCAGTCCAAAGGGGCAACAGCCCCAGCATTTT
TRBJ1-1,TRBV9,-,-,CASSPLGGEDTEAFF,TGTGCCAGCAGCCCTCTGGGGGGTGAGGACACTGAAGCTTTCTTT
TRBJ1-4,TRBV5-4,-,-,CASSLYEAGPNEKLFF,TGTGCCAGCAGCTTGTACGAGGCGGGGCCTAATGAAAAACTGTTTTTT
TRBJ2-7,TRBV4-3,TRBD1,few,CASSLSTGHGEQYF,TGCGCCAGCAGCTTATCGACAGGGCACGGAGAGCAGTACTTC
TRBJ1-1,TRBV4-2,TRBD1,-,CASVPTGGFSEAFF,TGTGCCAGCGTTCCCACAGGGGGGTTTAGTGAAGCTTTCTTT
TRBJ1-1,TRBV19,-,few,CASTTTGNTEAFF,TGTGCCAGTACCACGACAGGGAACACTGAAGCTTTCTTT
TRBJ1-4,TRBV19,-,-,CASTEWPIGGEKLFF,TGTGCCAGTACGGAGTGGCCCATCGGGGGTGAAAAACTGTTTTTT
TRBJ2-1,TRBV5-4,-,-,CASSFAHRGEQFF,TGTGCCAGCAGCTTCGCCCATAGGGGGGAGCAGTTCTTC
TRBJ2-7,TRBV5-5,-,-,CASSLIDEQYF,TGTGCCAGCAGCTTAATCGACGAGCAGTACTTC
TRBJ1-2,TRBV4-2,-,-,CASSQLPERPADGYTF,TGTGCCAGCAGCCAACTTCCCGAGAGGCCGGCGGATGGCTACACCTTC
TRBJ2-1,TRBV4-1,-,few,CASSRLGATRFSSYNEQFF,TGCGCCAGCAGCCGCCTAGGGGCGACTCGGTTCAGCTCCTACAATGAGCAGTTCTTC
TRBJ2-2,TRBV7-9,-,-,CASSPQRPRNTGELFF,TGTGCCAGCAGCCCCCAGAGGCCTCGGAACACCGGGGAGCTGTTTTTT
TRBJ1-3,TRBV12-5,-,-,CASGLVRGRGNTIYF,TGTGCTAGTGGTTTGGTACGAGGGCGAGGAAACACCATATATTTT
TRBJ1-5,TRBV27,-,-,CASSSDKQLNQPQHF,TGTGCCAGCAGTTCGGACAAACAACTCAATCAGCCCCAGCATTTT